This TCR beta chain derives from a study of shared clonotypes between healthy human individuals. General observations from the study: Some clonotypes were shared by all four sorted-subset donors, while others were not shared. The non-shared ones had lower generation probabilities than the shared ones. Naive subsets, compared against memory subsets, generally had larger estimated richness values. Rarefaction gave evidence that sorted-subset sequencing remained incomplete despite large depth.

Naive CD8 cells lacked CD45RO, underwent positive selection for CCR7 and left out terminally differentiated effector memory CD45RA+ cells. Each sorted subset replicate got 200 ng genomic DNA, tens of thousands of genomes. Profiled with immunoSEQ multiplex PCR; TCRdb holds only in-frame clones, not every one. The sample includes about 680,000 clones, just over 90% seen only once; the top ten take about 24%. In regard to this clone: Antigen: not known.

Germline V gene lookup returns CDR1 SEHNR and CDR2 FQNEAQ (reference sequence). V trimming: 5 bases; J trimming: 6 bases; junction bases outside the gene matches: 6. CDR3 length: 14 residues. The clonotype originates from a young man in good health. V is TRBV7-9 and J is TRBJ1-2, with TRBD1 identical over 10 bases. Sequences were obtained from naive CD8+ T cells sorted from blood. In nucleotides, the CDR3 is TGTGCCAGCAGCCTCGGGACAGGGGAGAATGGCTACACCTTC. Translated, it gives CASSLGTGENGYTF.